A selection of T cell receptor beta chains follows, all from one sample in a study of CD8 T cells in ankylosing spondylitis. One entry per CDR3 protein, called by TCRdb with MiXCR from the 5' RACE reads. The profile shows a few hundred thousand distinct CDR3 sequences, about 20% of them singletons. Sequenced sample: blood, either unsorted or a sorted T cell fraction (not recorded which). The receptors were gathered from a female donor with ankylosing spondylitis or in good health (not recorded which). The CDR3 runs from the conserved cysteine through the conserved F or W.

v_call	j_call	cdr3_aa
TRBV20-1	TRBJ1-1	CSAPRRAGVNTEAFF
TRBV12-3/TRBV12-4	TRBJ2-7	CASSPGPREQYF
TRBV29-1	TRBJ1-4	CSVREGGEKLFF
TRBV27	TRBJ2-7	CASRSDYTYEQYF
TRBV7-2	TRBJ2-7	CASSLDWAGEYF
TRBV5-5	TRBJ2-1	CASSPTSGRAYNEQFF
TRBV12-3/TRBV12-4	TRBJ1-2	CASSLEGFYGYTF
TRBV20-1	TRBJ2-1	CSSGGVAGISYNEQFF
TRBV7-9	TRBJ2-1	CASSLVERESEQFF
TRBV20-1	TRBJ1-2	CSASTGGVYGYTF
TRBV6-1	TRBJ1-5	CASSTGTPPRQPQHF
TRBV6-2/TRBV6-3	TRBJ2-1	CACKSAGLRGNEQFF
TRBV10-3	TRBJ2-7	CATSLSGLRGEQYF
TRBV28	TRBJ2-5	CASREQGARSETQYF
TRBV15	TRBJ2-7	CATAASYEQYF
TRBV6-5	TRBJ2-7	CASSFRAGTGKTYEQYF
TRBV20-1	TRBJ2-5	CSARRKLAQYF